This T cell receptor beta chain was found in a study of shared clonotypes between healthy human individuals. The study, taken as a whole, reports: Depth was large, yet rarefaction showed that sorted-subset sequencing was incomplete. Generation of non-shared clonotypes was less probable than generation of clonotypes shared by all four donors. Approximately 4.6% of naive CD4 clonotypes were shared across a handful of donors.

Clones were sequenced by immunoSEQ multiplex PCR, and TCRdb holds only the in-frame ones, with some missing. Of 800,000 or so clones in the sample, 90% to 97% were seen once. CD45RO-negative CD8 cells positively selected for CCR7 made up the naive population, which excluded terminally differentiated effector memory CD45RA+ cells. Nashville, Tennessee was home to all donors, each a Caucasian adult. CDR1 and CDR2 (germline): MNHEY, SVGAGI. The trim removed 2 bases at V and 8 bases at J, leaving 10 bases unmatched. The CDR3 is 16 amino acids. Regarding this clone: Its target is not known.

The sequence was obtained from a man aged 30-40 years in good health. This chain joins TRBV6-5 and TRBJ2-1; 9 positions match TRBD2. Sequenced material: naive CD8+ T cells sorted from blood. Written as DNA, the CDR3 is TGTGCCAGCAGTTACCCCCGGGGTAGCGGGAGCGATGAGCAGTTCTTC. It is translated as CASSYPRGSGSDEQFF.